A single sample is the source of the 11 T cell receptor beta chains below, sequenced in a study of blood T cell repertoires in COVID-19. Clones were sequenced by immunoSEQ multiplex PCR, and TCRdb holds only the in-frame ones, with some missing. The repertoire has about 160,000 clones, roughly 88% of them found once; the top ten carry about 6.9%. Sequencing was carried out using peripheral blood. Every receptor here comes from a man older than 75 with COVID-19, enrolled during active disease.

A few counts support this clone. The V gene is TRBV7-3, the J gene TRBJ2-2, with TRBD2 matching 8 bases. The germline V gene has CDR1 SGHTA and CDR2 FQGTGA. This CDR3 is built from 17 residues. J lost 5 bases, V lost 6 bases, and 14 bases had no gene match. CDR3: CASRPTSGGEDTGELFF. The CDR3 nucleotides are TGTGCCAGCAGGCCCACAAGCGGGGGAGAGGATACCGGGGAGCTGTTTTTT.

The CDR3 reads CASSRTGPQANYGYTF. The CDR3 DNA sequence: TGTGCCAGCAGCAGGACAGGCCCCCAAGCTAACTATGGCTACACCTTC. The rearrangement uses TRBV7-9 and TRBJ1-2; TRBD1 aligns across 7 bases. The junction had 9 bases not matched to a gene; V was cut back by 5 bases and J by 0 bases. The CDR3 has 16 amino acids. Germline-derived CDR1 and CDR2 are SEHNR and FQNEAQ (reference sequence).

This clone was found once. The chain is built from TRBV3-1 (or the pseudogene TRBV3-2) and TRBJ1-3; D gene uncertain. The germline V gene encodes CDR1 LGHDT and CDR2 YNNKEL (reference sequence). This CDR3 comprises 12 residues. Trimming left V 3 bases short and J 7 bases short, with 7 bases between. CDR3 amino acids: CASSQGGNTIYF. CDR3 coding DNA: TGTGCCAGCAGCCAGGGAGGCAACACCATATATTTT.

V gene TRBV12-3 or TRBV12-4 combines with J gene TRBJ2-7; no firm D call. The CDR3 length is 12 residues. The V gene lost 5 bases and the J gene lost 0 bases, with 5 bases spanning the gap. The CDR3 protein is CASSRLSYEQYF. The CDR3 region has the DNA TGTGCCAGCAGTCGACTCTCCTACGAGCAGTACTTC.

The V and J genes are TRBV7-6 and TRBJ1-1, with 9 bases matching TRBD1. CDR1 and CDR2 (germline): SGHVS, FNYEAQ. The CDR3 covers 18 residues. With 0 bases clipped from V and 3 bases from J, the junction kept 11 bases outside the gene matches. The CDR3 sequence: CASSLATGGSVLYTEAFF. The CDR3 region has the DNA TGTGCCAGCAGCTTAGCGACAGGGGGTAGCGTGTTGTACACTGAAGCTTTCTTT.

DNA of the CDR3: TGTGCCAGCAGTTCCGGGACAGGGAACAATGAGCAGTTCTTC. Translation gives CASSSGTGNNEQFF. This chain joins TRBV4-2 and TRBJ2-1; 9 bases map to TRBD1. CDR1 LGHNA and CDR2 YNFKEQ come from the germline V gene. The CDR3 sequence is 14 residues long. V dropped 6 bases and J dropped 5; count of bases not matched to a gene: 5.

The CDR3 DNA reads as TGTGCCAGCAGCTACGGGGGTCCCCGGGTGGATACGCAGTATTTT. Protein product: CASSYGGPRVDTQYF. The J gene is TRBJ2-3, the V gene TRBV7-3, with D possibly being TRBD2 (6 bases). The V and J ends lost 4 bases and 6 bases respectively, with 17 bases between them. Germline V gene sequence: CDR1 SGHTA, CDR2 FQGTGA. This CDR3 has 15 amino acids.

The chain uses TRBV9 and TRBJ1-4, with no clear D. The germline V gene encodes CDR1 SGDLS and CDR2 YYNGEE. V lost 4 bases and J 3 bases, leaving 10 bases between the germline ends. This CDR3 region has 14 residues. The CDR3 sequence is CASSPFSANEKLFF. For the CDR3, the DNA is TGTGCCAGCAGCCCCTTCTCGGCTAATGAAAAACTGTTTTTT.

V gene TRBV5-1 combines with J gene TRBJ1-2; D uncertain. There are 13 residues in the CDR3. The germline V gene encodes CDR1 SGHRS and CDR2 YFSETQ. V was cut by 1 base and J by 8 bases, with 12 bases left in between. CDR3 coding DNA: TGCGCCAGCAGCTTGAGTGGTAACTTAGGCTACACCTTC. It is translated as CASSLSGNLGYTF. Full variable domain (remainder filled in from reference TRBV5-1 and TRBJ1-2): KAGVTQTPRYLIKTRGQQVTLSCSPISGHRSVSWYQQTPGQGLQFLFEYFSETQRNKGNFPGRFSGRQFSNSRSEMNVSTLELGDSALYLCASSLSGNLGYTFGSGTRLTVV.

V is TRBV4-3 and J is TRBJ1-1, with a possible D match to TRBD1 (5 bases). Germline V gene lookup returns CDR1 LGHNA and CDR2 YSLEER. Trimming removed 0 bases at V and 0 bases at J, with 14 bases between. This CDR3 region has 17 residues. CDR3: CASSQEAWGGVNTEAFF. DNA of the CDR3: TGCGCCAGCAGCCAAGAAGCTTGGGGGGGGGTGAACACTGAAGCTTTCTTT.

V and J are TRBV4-1 and TRBJ1-4, with 7 bases that match TRBD1. The trim removed 3 bases at V and 5 bases at J, leaving 6 bases unmatched. This CDR3 region has 15 residues. Germline V lookup: CDR1 MGHRA, CDR2 YSYEKL. The CDR3 coding sequence is TGCGCCAGCAGCCAGCAGGGACAGTTAAATGAAAAACTGTTTTTT. This encodes CASSQQGQLNEKLFF.